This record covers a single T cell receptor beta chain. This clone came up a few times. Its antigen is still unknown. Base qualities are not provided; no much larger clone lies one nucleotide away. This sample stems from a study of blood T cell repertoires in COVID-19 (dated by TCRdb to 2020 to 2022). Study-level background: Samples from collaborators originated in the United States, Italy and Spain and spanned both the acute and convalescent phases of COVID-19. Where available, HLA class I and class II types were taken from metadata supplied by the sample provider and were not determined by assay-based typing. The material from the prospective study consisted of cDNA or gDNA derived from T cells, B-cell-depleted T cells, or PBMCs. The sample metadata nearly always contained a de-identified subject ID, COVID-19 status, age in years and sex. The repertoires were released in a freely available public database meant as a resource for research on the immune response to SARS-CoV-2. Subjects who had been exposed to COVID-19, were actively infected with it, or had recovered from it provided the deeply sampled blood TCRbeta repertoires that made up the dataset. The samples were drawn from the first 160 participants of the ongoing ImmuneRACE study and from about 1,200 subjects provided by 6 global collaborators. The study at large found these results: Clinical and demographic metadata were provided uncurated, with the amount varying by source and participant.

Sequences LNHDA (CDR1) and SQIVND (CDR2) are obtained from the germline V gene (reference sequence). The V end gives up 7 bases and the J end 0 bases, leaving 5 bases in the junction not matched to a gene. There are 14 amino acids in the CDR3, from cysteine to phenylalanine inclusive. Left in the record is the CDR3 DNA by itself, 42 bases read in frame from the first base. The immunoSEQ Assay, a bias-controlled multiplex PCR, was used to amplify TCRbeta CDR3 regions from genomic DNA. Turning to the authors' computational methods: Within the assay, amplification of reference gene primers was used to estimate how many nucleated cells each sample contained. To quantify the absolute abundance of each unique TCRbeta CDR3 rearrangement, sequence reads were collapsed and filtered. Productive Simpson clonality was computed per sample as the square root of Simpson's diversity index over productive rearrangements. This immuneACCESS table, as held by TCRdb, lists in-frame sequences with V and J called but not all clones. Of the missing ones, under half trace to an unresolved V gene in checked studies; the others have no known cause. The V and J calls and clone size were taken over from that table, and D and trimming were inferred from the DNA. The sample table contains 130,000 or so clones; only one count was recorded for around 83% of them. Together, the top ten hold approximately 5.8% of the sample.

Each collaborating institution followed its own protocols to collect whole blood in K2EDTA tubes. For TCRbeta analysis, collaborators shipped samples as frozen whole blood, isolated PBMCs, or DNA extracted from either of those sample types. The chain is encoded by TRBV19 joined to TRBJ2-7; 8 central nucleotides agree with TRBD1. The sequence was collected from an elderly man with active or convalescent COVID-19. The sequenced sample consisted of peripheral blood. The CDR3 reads CASTSDRGSYEQYF. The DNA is TGTGCCAGTACCTCAGACAGGGGCTCCTACGAGCAGTACTTC. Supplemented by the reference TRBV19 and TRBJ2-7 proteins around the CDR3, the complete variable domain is DGGITQSPKYLFRKEGQNVTLSCEQNLNHDAMYWYRQDPGQGLRLIYYSQIVNDFQKGDIAEGYSVSREKKESFPLTVTSAQKNPTAFYLCASTSDRGSYEQYFGPGTRLTVT.